The clone carrying this T cell receptor beta chain was observed a handful of times. Its target is not known. The J segment lost 10 bases and the V segment lost 2 bases, leaving 7 bases of the junction unmatched. From germline, CDR1 is MNHEY and CDR2 SVGAGI. The CDR3 consists of 13 residues. Unique molecular identifiers were carried by the TCR beta cDNA libraries. The authors obtained roughly 0.5 million cDNA molecules from approximately 1 to 10 million T cells. Via MiXCR, TCRdb re-called the PCR reads, giving one row per CDR3 protein. The sample holds about 540,000 distinct CDR3 sequences, about a third seen once. This entry comes from a study of post-analysis software for immune sequencing data. Across the whole study: Patients had relapsing-remitting, secondary progressive or progressive-relapsing multiple sclerosis; some lacked subtype. Study observations and caveats: Strong co-clustering by F measure was evident for samples that had been prepared in the same batch. Normalized Chao1 diversity was significantly reduced in patients versus controls. Included in a set of several TRBV segments more frequent in patients than controls were TRBV5-6, TRBV5-1 and TRBV20-1.

The source material was blood. The TCR was taken from a girl under 18 with multiple sclerosis. The chain is built from TRBV6-5 and TRBJ1-2, with 7 bases fitting TRBD1. The CDR3: CASSYGGGRNYTF. In DNA, the CDR3 is TGTGCCAGCAGTTACGGAGGGGGCCGGAACTACACCTTC.